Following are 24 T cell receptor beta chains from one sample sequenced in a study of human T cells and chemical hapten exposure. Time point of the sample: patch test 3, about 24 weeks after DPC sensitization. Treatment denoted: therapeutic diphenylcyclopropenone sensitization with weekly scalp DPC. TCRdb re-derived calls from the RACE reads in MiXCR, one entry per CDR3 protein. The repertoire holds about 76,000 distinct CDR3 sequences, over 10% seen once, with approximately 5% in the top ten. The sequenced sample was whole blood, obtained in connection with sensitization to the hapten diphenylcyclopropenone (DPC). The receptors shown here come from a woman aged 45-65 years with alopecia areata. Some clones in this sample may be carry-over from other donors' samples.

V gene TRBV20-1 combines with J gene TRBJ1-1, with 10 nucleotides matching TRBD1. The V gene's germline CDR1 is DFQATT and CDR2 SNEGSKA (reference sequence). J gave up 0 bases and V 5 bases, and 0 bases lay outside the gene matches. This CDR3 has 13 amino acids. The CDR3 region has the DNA TGCAGTGCTGACAGGGGGCTGAACACTGAAGCTTTCTTT. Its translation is CSADRGLNTEAFF.

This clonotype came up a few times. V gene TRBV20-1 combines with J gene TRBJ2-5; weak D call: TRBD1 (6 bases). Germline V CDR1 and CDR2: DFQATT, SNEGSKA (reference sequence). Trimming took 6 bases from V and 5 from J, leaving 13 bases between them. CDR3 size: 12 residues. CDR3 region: CSARPGAETQYF. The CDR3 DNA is TGCAGTGCGCGGCCAGGGGCGGAGACCCAGTACTTC.

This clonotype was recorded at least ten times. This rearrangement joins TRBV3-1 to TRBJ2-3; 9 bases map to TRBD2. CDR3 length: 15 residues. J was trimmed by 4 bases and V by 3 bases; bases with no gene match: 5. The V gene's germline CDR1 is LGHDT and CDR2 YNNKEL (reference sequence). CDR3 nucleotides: TGTGCCAGCAGCCATAGCGGGAGTAGAGCAGATACGCAGTATTTT. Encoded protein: CASSHSGSRADTQYF.

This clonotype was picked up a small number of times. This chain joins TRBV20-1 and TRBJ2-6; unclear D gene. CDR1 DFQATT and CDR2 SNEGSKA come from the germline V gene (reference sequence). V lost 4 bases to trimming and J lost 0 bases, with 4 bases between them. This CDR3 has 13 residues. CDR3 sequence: CSATASGANVLTF. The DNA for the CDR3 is TGCAGTGCTACAGCCTCTGGGGCCAACGTCCTGACTTTC.

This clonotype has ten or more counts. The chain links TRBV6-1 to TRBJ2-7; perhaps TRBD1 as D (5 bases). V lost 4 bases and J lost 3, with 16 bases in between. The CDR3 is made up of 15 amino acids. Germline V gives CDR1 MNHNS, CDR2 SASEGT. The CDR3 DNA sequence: TGTGCCAGCAGTGCCTCAGGGTCGCGCCTCTACGAGCAGTACTTC. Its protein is CASSASGSRLYEQYF.

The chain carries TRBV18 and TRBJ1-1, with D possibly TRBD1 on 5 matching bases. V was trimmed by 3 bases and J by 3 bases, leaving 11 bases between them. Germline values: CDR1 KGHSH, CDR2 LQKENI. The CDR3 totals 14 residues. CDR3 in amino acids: CASSPARGYTEAFF. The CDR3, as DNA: TGTGCCAGCTCACCGGCAAGGGGTTACACTGAAGCTTTCTTT.

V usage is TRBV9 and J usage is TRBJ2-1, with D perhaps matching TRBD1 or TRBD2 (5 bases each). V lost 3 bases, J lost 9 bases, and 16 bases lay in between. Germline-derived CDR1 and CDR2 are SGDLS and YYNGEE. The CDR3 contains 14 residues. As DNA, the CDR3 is TGTGCCAGCAGCGGTGGTGCCGGGGCGGTTGAGCAGTTCTTC. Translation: CASSGGAGAVEQFF.

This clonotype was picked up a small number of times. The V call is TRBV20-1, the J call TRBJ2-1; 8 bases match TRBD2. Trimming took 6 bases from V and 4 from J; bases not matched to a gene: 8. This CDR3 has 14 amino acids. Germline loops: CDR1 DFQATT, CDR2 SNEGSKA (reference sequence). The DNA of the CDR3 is TGCAGTGCATCGCAAAGCGGGAGATACAATGAGCAGTTCTTC. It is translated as CSASQSGRYNEQFF.

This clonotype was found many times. Written as DNA, the CDR3 is TGTGCCAGCAGCGCCAGACAGGAGATAGCCAAAAACATTCAGTACTTC. Translating gives CASSARQEIAKNIQYF. The gene calls are TRBV7-9 and TRBJ2-4; perhaps TRBD1 as D (6 bases). Germline assignment: CDR1 SEHNR and CDR2 FQNEAQ (reference sequence). V was clipped by 5 bases and J by 0 bases, with 14 bases between them. The CDR3 contains 16 residues.

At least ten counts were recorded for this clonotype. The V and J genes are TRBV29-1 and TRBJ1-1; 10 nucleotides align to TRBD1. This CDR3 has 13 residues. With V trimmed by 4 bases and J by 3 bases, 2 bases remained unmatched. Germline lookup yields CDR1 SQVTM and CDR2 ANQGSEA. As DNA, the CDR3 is TGCAGCGTTGCGACAGGGGGCGACACTGAAGCTTTCTTT. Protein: CSVATGGDTEAFF.

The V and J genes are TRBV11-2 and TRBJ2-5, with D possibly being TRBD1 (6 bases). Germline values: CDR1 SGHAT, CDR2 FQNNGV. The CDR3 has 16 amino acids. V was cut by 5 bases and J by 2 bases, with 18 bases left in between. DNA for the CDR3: TGTGCCAGCAGCACCATCCGGGACAATCCACAAGAGACCCAGTACTTC. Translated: CASSTIRDNPQETQYF.

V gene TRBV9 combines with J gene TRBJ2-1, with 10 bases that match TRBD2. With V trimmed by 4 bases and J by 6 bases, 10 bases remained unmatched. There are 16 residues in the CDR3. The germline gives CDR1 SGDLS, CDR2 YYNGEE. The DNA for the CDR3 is TGTGCCAGCAGCCCACTCCCCATAGCGGGAGGCAATGAGCAGTTCTTC. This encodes CASSPLPIAGGNEQFF.

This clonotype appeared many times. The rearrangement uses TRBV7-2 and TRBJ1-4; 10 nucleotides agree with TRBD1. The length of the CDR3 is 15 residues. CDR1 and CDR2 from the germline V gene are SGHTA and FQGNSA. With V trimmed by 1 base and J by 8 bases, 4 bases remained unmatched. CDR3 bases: TGTGCCAGCAGCTTAGAGGCGGGACAGGGGGAAAAACTGTTTTTT. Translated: CASSLEAGQGEKLFF.

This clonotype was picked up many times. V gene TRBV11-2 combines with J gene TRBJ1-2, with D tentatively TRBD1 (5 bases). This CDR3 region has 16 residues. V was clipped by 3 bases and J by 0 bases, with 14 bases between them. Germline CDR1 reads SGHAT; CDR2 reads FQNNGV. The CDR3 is CASSFGRTSPNYGYTF. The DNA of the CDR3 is TGTGCCAGCAGCTTCGGCAGGACAAGTCCTAACTATGGCTACACCTTC.

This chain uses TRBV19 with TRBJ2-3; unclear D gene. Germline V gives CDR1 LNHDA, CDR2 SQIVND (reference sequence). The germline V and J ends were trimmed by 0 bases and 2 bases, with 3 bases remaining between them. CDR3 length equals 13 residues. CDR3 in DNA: TGTGCCAGTAGTATAGAGGACACAGATACGCAGTATTTT. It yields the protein CASSIEDTDTQYF.

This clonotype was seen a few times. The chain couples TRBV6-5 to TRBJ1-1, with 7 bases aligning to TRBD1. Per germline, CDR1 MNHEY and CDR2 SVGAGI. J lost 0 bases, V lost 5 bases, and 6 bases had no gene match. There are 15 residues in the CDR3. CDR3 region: CASSPPGQLNTEAFF. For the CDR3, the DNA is TGTGCCAGCAGTCCCCCGGGACAGCTGAACACTGAAGCTTTCTTT.

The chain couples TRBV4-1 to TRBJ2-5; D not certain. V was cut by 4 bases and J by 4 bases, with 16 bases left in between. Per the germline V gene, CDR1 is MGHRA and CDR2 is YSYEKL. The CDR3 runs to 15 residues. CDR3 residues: CASSPEDSPRETQYF. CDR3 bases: TGCGCCAGCAGCCCAGAGGATTCGCCCCGAGAGACCCAGTACTTC.

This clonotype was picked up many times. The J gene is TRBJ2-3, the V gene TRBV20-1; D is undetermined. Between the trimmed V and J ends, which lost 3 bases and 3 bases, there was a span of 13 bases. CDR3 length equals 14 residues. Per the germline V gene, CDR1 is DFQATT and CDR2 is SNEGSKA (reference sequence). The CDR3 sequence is CSARGGKWTDTQYF. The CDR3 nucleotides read TGCAGTGCTAGGGGTGGGAAATGGACAGATACGCAGTATTTT.

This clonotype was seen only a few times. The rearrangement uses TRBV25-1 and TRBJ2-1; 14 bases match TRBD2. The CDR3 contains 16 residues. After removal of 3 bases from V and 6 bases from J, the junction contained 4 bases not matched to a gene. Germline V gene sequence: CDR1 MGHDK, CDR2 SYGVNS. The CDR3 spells CASSDPGLAGGNEQFF. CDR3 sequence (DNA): TGTGCCAGCAGTGATCCTGGACTAGCGGGAGGCAATGAGCAGTTCTTC.

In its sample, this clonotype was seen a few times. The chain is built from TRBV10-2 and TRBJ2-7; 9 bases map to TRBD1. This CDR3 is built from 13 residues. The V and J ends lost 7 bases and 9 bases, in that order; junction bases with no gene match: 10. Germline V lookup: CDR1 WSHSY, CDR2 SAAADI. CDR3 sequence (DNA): TGCGCCAGCAAAACCGGGACAGGGATGGGGCAGTACTTC. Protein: CASKTGTGMGQYF.

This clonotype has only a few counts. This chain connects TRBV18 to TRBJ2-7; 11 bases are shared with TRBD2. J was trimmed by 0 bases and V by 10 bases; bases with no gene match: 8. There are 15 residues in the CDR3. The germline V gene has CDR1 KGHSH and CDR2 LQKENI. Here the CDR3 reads CANQATSGSSYEQYF. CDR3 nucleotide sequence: TGTGCCAACCAAGCTACTAGCGGGAGCTCCTACGAGCAGTACTTC.

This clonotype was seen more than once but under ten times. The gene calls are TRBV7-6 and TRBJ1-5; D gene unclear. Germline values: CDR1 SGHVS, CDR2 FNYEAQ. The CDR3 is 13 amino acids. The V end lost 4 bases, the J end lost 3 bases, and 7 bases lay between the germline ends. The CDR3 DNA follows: TGTGCCAGCAGCTCCCACCCCAATCAGCCCCAGCATTTT. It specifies CASSSHPNQPQHF. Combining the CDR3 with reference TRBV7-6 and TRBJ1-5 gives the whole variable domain GAGVSQSPRYKVTKRGQDVALRCDPISGHVSLYWYRQALGQGPEFLTYFNYEAQQDKSGLPNDRFSAERPEGSISTLTIQRTEQRDSAMYRCASSSHPNQPQHFGDGTRLSIL.

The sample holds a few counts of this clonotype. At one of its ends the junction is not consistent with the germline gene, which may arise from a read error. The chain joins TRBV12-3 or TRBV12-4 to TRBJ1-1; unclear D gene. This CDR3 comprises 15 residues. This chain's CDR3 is CASSLRPQSNAEAFF. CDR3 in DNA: TGTGCCAGCAGTCTCAGGCCCCAGTCGAACGCTGAAGCTTTCTTT.

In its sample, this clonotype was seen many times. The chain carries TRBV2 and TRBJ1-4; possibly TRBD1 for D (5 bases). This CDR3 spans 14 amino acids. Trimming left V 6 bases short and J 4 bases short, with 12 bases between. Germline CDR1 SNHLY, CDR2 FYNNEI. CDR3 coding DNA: TGTGCCAGCAGGGCAACAGGAGTTAATGAAAAACTGTTTTTT. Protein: CASRATGVNEKLFF.